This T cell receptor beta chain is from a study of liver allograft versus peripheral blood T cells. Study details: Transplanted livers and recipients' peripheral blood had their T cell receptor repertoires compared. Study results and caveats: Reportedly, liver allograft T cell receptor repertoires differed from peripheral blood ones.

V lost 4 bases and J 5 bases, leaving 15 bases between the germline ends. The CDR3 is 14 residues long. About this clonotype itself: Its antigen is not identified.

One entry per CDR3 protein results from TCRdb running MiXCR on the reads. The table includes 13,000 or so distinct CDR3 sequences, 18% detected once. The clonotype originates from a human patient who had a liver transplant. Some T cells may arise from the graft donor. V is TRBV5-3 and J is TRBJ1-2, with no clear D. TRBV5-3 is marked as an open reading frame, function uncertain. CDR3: CARSRLRGSYGYTF. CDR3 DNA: TGTGCCAGAAGCAGGCTTCGGGGTTCTTATGGCTACACCTTC.